This T cell receptor (beta chain) was captured in a study of CD8+ T cells in alopecia areata. Isolated RNA was reverse transcribed into cDNA used as the sequencing template. Data came from immunoSEQ multiplex PCR; TCRdb stores just in-frame clones and leaves some out. The data hold 150,000 or so clones, with about three fifths observed a single time. The germline V gene has CDR1 MNHEY and CDR2 SVGAGI. The CDR3 totals 15 residues. The V gene lost 7 bases and the J gene lost 0 bases, with 12 bases spanning the gap. The sequencing used CD4+ T cells sorted from blood, collected at week 0. This receptor was identified in a human donor with alopecia areata. The rearrangement uses TRBV6-5 and TRBJ1-4; D gene ambiguous. CDR3 bases: TGTGCCAGCACAAAATTCGGGACAACTAATGAAAAACTGTTTTTT. Translation: CASTKFGTTNEKLFF.